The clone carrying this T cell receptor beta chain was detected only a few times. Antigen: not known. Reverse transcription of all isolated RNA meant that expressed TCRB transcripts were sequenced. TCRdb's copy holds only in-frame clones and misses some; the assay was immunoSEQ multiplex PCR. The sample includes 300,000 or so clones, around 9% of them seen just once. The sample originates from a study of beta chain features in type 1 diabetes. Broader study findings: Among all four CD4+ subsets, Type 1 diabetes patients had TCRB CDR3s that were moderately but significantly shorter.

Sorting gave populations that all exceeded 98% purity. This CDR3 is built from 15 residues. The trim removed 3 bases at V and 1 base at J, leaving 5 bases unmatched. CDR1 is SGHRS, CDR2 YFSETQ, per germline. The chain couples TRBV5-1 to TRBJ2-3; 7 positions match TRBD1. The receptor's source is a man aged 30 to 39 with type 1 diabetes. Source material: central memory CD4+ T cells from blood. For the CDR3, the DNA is TGCGCCAGCAGCTCAACAGGGGACCGCACAGATACGCAGTATTTT. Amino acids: CASSSTGDRTDTQYF. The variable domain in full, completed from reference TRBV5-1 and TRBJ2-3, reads KAGVTQTPRYLIKTRGQQVTLSCSPISGHRSVSWYQQTPGQGLQFLFEYFSETQRNKGNFPGRFSGRQFSNSRSEMNVSTLELGDSALYLCASSSTGDRTDTQYFGPGTRLTVL.